The T cell receptor (beta chain) under discussion was sequenced for a study of beta chain features in type 1 diabetes. This CDR3 contains 13 residues. With V trimmed by 4 bases and J by 4 bases, 4 bases remained unmatched. CDR1 SQVTM and CDR2 ANQGSEA come from the germline V gene. Study observations and caveats: Naive, central memory and Treg TCRB repertoires seemed to resemble each other more closely in patients than they did in healthy donors. TCRB CDR3s were moderately but significantly shorter in Type 1 diabetes patients in all four CD4+ subsets.

Expressed TCRB transcripts were sequenced after all isolated RNA was converted to cDNA. Some clones are missing from TCRdb's copy, which holds only in-frame ones; the method was immunoSEQ multiplex PCR. Among over 650,000 clones listed, around an eighth were seen once. As for this clone: What it recognizes is unknown.

This receptor was identified in a man between 18 and 29 years old with type 1 diabetes. Source material: naive CD4+ T cells from blood. The V call is TRBV29-1, the J call TRBJ2-3, with 8 positions matching TRBD2. The DNA for the CDR3 is TGCAGCGTTGGCGGGAGGATCCCAGATACGCAGTATTTT. Translation gives CSVGGRIPDTQYF.